This T cell receptor (beta chain) originates from a study of Graves' ophthalmopathy and Graves' hyperthyroidism. Study conclusions and caveats: Among thyroid clonotypes expanded above 0.001 frequency, most also appeared in blood.

In its sample, this clonotype was seen once. Its antigen is undetermined. Amplification of the TCR beta CDR3 regions used RNA transcripts (as template). RT-PCR in the first round used HTBI primers; a second-round multiplex PCR followed. MiXCR, applied by TCRdb to the multiplex PCR reads, yields one record per CDR3 protein. The sample yields over a million distinct CDR3 sequences, about two fifths seen once. The germline V and J ends were trimmed by 6 bases and 10 bases, with 13 bases remaining between them. The CDR3 runs to 11 residues. Germline assignment: CDR1 SEHNR and CDR2 FQNEAQ (reference sequence). Clinical symptoms and serum thyroxine were used for diagnosis; TRAb, thyroid ultrasound and orbital computed tomography were also relied on.

The chain has TRBV7-9 and TRBJ2-7; no clear D gene. The TCR comes from an adult man with Graves' hyperthyroidism. The specimen was peripheral blood or thyroid tissue (not recorded which). DNA for the CDR3: TGTGCCAGCAGTGAATGGTTAGGACAGTACTTC. This codes for CASSEWLGQYF.